The 10 T cell receptor beta chains reported below all come from one sample, sequenced in a study of blood T cell repertoires in COVID-19. Here immunoSEQ multiplex PCR was the method, and the copy in TCRdb shows in-frame clones only, minus some. The sample lists about 250,000 clones, around 83% seen once, with approximately 6% in the top ten. The sample was peripheral blood. The receptors derive from an elderly man with acute or convalescent COVID-19.

This clone was recorded only once. V usage is TRBV7-3 and J usage is TRBJ2-1; 7 bases fit TRBD2. Germline values: CDR1 SGHTA, CDR2 FQGTGA. J gave up 6 bases and V 2 bases, and 7 bases lay outside the gene matches. The CDR3 covers 15 residues. CDR3 DNA sequence: TGTGCCAGCAGCTTAGGCCTAGCGGTTCCCAATGAGCAGTTCTTC. As protein: CASSLGLAVPNEQFF.

V and J are TRBV19 and TRBJ1-5; D not resolved. CDR3 length: 13 residues. Germline CDR1 is LNHDA and CDR2 is SQIVND (reference sequence). The germline V and J ends were trimmed by 2 bases and 9 bases, with 11 bases remaining between them. CDR3 nucleotide sequence: TGTGCCAGTAGTATACTGGGCCCAGGGCCCCAGCATTTT. It codes for CASSILGPGPQHF.

V and J are TRBV5-6 and TRBJ2-1, with 10 bases lining up with TRBD2. Germline trimming cut 2 bases from V and 8 bases from J; bases unmatched to any gene: 10. CDR3 length equals 16 residues. Germline V CDR1 and CDR2: SGHDT, YYEEEE. This chain's CDR3 is CASSFYGTSAIHEQFF. The CDR3, as DNA: TGTGCCAGCAGCTTCTACGGGACTAGCGCCATCCATGAGCAGTTCTTC.

The genes are TRBV9 and TRBJ2-3; 13 positions match TRBD2. CDR3 length equals 16 residues. Losses at the gene ends were 2 bases for V and 7 bases for J; bases not matched to a gene: 7. Germline CDR1 and CDR2: SGDLS and YYNGEE. The CDR3 DNA reads as TGTGCCAGCAGCGTTACTAGCGGGGGGGAAGTAAATACGCAGTATTTT. It encodes CASSVTSGGEVNTQYF.

This clone showed up just once. The rearrangement joins TRBV9 to TRBJ2-3; 9 bases are a match to TRBD1. This CDR3 has 16 amino acids. Trimming cost V 0 bases and J 4 bases; bases outside gene matches: 6. Germline loops: CDR1 SGDLS, CDR2 YYNGEE. The CDR3 protein is CASSVVTGQGADTQYF. The CDR3 bases are TGTGCCAGCAGCGTAGTCACGGGACAGGGAGCAGATACGCAGTATTTT.

The rearrangement links TRBV28 to TRBJ2-7, with TRBD1 identical over 7 bases. The germline CDR1 and CDR2 sequences are MDHEN and SYDVKM. This CDR3 is built from 12 residues. V shed 6 bases and J 4 bases; nucleotides not matched to a gene: 3. The CDR3 DNA follows: TGTGCCAGCAGCCACAGGGGTTACGAGCAGTACTTC. Its translation: CASSHRGYEQYF.

This clone is a singleton in its sample. The chain carries TRBV18 and TRBJ1-1; D gene unclear. This CDR3 is 14 amino acids long. V gave up 3 bases and J gave up 1 base, with 9 bases separating them. The V gene's germline CDR1 is KGHSH and CDR2 LQKENI. CDR3 region: CASSPLNTNTEAFF. CDR3 in DNA: TGTGCCAGCTCACCGCTTAACACGAACACTGAAGCTTTCTTT.

The J gene is TRBJ1-4, the V gene TRBV5-5; 7 bases fit TRBD1. The germline V gene encodes CDR1 SGHKS and CDR2 YYEKEE (reference sequence). The length of the CDR3 is 15 residues. V was clipped by 3 bases and J by 8 bases; unmatched bases: 10. The CDR3 bases are TGTGCCAGCAGCTCCTCCCCGACAGGGAGCGAAAAACTGTTTTTT. Translating gives CASSSSPTGSEKLFF. Drawing the rest from reference TRBV5-5 and TRBJ1-4, the complete variable domain is DAGVTQSPTHLIKTRGQQVTLRCSPISGHKSVSWYQQVLGQGPQFIFQYYEKEERGRGNFPDRFSARQFPNYSSELNVNALLLGDSALYLCASSSSPTGSEKLFFGSGTQLSVL.

CDR3 DNA sequence: TGTGCCAGTCACAGGGGGCTCAATAATTCACCCCTCCACTTT. It yields the protein CASHRGLNNSPLHF. V gene TRBV10-3 combines with J gene TRBJ1-6, with 9 bases matching TRBD1. The V and J ends lost 10 bases and 5 bases, in that order; junction bases with no gene match: 6. The germline gives CDR1 ENHRY, CDR2 SYGVKD. The CDR3 has 14 amino acids.

The chain recombines TRBV3-1 (or the pseudogene TRBV3-2) with TRBJ2-7, with D possibly being TRBD2 (5 bases). Germline loops: CDR1 LGHDT, CDR2 YNNKEL (reference sequence). This CDR3 contains 11 residues. The V end lost 8 bases, the J end lost 6 bases, and 11 bases lay between the germline ends. CDR3 in amino acids: CASAGAAEQYF. The CDR3 DNA reads TGTGCCAGCGCGGGTGCGGCCGAGCAGTACTTC.